This T cell receptor beta chain was captured by sequencing in a study of blood T cell repertoires in COVID-19. Study-level information: Material from acute and convalescent COVID-19 was sourced from the United States, Italy and Spain. In each case, the material was cDNA or gDNA derived from T cells, B-cell-depleted T cells, or PBMCs.

Trimming left V 5 bases short and J 0 bases short, with 14 bases between. The germline V gene encodes CDR1 LNHDA and CDR2 SQIVND (reference sequence). There are 17 residues in the CDR3. In the original workflow: Reference gene primer amplification gave estimated nucleated cell counts. The repertoire was sequenced with immunoSEQ multiplex PCR; TCRdb's copy has only in-frame clones and lacks some. That table furnishes V, J and clone size, whereas the DNA furnished D and trimming. The repertoire holds hundreds of thousands of clones, with 89% as singletons. Seattle researchers signed up patients amid active infection and tracked them longitudinally.

The chain carries TRBV19 and TRBJ1-6, with D unclear. The sequencing input was peripheral blood. This receptor was obtained from a woman in her twenties or thirties with COVID-19, enrolled during active disease. CDR3 loop: CASSLPAGVSYNSPLHF. The CDR3 region has the DNA TGTGCCAGTAGTTTACCCGCCGGGGTCTCCTATAATTCACCCCTCCACTTT.